One sample yielded the 25 T cell receptor beta chains listed below, sequenced in a study of cytomegalovirus exposure and HLA in healthy donors. 13 Jbeta primers and 60 Vbeta primers were used for the PCR. Libraries were prepared by immunoSEQ multiplex PCR; TCRdb keeps only in-frame clonotypes and omits some of them. The table has about 190,000 clones, 85% to 90% seen once. The sample was PBMCs. The source is a man in his thirties or forties in good health and CMV-seronegative.

This chain uses TRBV7-9 with TRBJ2-1, with TRBD2 identical over 15 bases. The CDR3 has 18 amino acids. J gave up 7 bases and V 3 bases, and 10 bases lay outside the gene matches. Germline assignment: CDR1 SEHNR and CDR2 FQNEAQ (reference sequence). Here the CDR3 reads CASSFVRTSGRAGNEQFF. DNA of the CDR3: TGTGCCAGCAGCTTTGTCCGGACTAGCGGGAGGGCCGGGAATGAGCAGTTCTTC.

The chain combines TRBV11-3 with TRBJ1-1, with D unclear. V lost 1 base, J lost 1 base, and 13 bases lay in between. From germline, CDR1 is SGHNT and CDR2 YENEEA. This CDR3 is built from 16 residues. For the CDR3, the DNA is TGTGCCAGCAGCTTAGGTACGGGGATTGGGAACACTGAAGCTTTCTTT. This encodes CASSLGTGIGNTEAFF.

The rearrangement joins TRBV11-2 to TRBJ2-7; no clear D gene. CDR3 length: 15 residues. Germline CDR1 and CDR2: SGHAT and FQNNGV. Between the trimmed V and J ends, which lost 0 bases and 3 bases, there was a span of 12 bases. The CDR3 spells CASSLDQFQNYEQYF. The CDR3 DNA reads TGTGCCAGCAGCTTAGATCAGTTCCAAAACTACGAGCAGTACTTC.

The CDR3 is CASSPGGWLAVPSYEQYF. The CDR3 nucleotides are TGTGCCAGCAGCCCGGGGGGCTGGCTAGCGGTTCCCTCCTACGAGCAGTACTTC. The chain has TRBV14 and TRBJ2-7; D might be TRBD2 (7 bases). CDR1 and CDR2 from the germline V gene are SGHDN and FVKESK. Trimming shortened V by 4 bases and J by 0 bases, and 22 bases separated the two germline ends. The CDR3 is 18 residues long.

The gene calls are TRBV28 and TRBJ2-1; tentatively, D is TRBD1 (5 bases). This CDR3 has 16 amino acids. Germline V gene lookup returns CDR1 MDHEN and CDR2 SYDVKM. V was pared by 5 bases and J by 8 bases, with 22 bases between. Here the CDR3 DNA reads TGTGCCAGCAGTCCTGGTGGGGCCATACCCTATTATGAGCAGTTCTTC. As protein: CASSPGGAIPYYEQFF.

In nucleotides, the CDR3 is TGTGCCACCAGCAGATATCTGGGCGGACAGGGAAGGCAGCCCCAGCATTTT. This gives the protein CATSRYLGGQGRQPQHF. V usage is TRBV15 and J usage is TRBJ1-5; 8 bases agree with TRBD1. Trimming cost V 2 bases and J 7 bases; bases outside gene matches: 13. The CDR3 covers 17 residues. Germline loops: CDR1 LNHNV, CDR2 YYDKDF (reference sequence).

The chain combines TRBV19 with TRBJ1-3; no reliable D call. The V gene lost 7 bases and the J gene lost 0 bases, with 19 bases spanning the gap. This CDR3 spans 17 amino acids. From germline, CDR1 is LNHDA and CDR2 SQIVND (reference sequence). The CDR3 nucleotides read TGTGCCAGTACCTCCTGGGGAGGCCCTAGCTCTGGAAACACCATATATTTT. Translating it yields CASTSWGGPSSGNTIYF.

This sequence joins TRBV4-2 and TRBJ2-1, with 7 bases matching TRBD1. Looked up from germline, CDR1 is LGHNA and CDR2 is YNFKEQ. With V trimmed by 4 bases and J by 7 bases, 4 bases remained unmatched. The CDR3 is 13 residues long. CDR3 in amino acids: CASSLLTGNEQFF. The CDR3 bases are TGTGCCAGCAGCCTCCTGACAGGGAATGAGCAGTTCTTC.

This clone was seen more than once but under ten times. The chain recombines TRBV6-1 with TRBJ2-7; 8 nucleotides match TRBD1. The germline gives CDR1 MNHNS, CDR2 SASEGT. With V trimmed by 6 bases and J by 3 bases, 10 bases remained unmatched. The CDR3 runs to 15 residues. The CDR3 DNA sequence: TGTGCCAGCAGCGCTCCGACAGGGGCCCTCTACGAGCAGTACTTC. Translating gives CASSAPTGALYEQYF.

V usage is TRBV5-1 and J usage is TRBJ2-3; D might be TRBD2 (5 bases). CDR1 and CDR2 (germline): SGHRS, YFSETQ. The CDR3 runs 16 residues. V gave up 0 bases and J gave up 0 bases, with 11 bases separating them. The CDR3, as DNA: TGCGCCAGCAGCTTGGCCGGACTTACTAGCACAGATACGCAGTATTTT. It encodes CASSLAGLTSTDTQYF.

The CDR3 sequence: CASSFPGLAGRYNEQFF. DNA of the CDR3: TGTGCCAGCAGTTTCCCGGGACTAGCGGGTCGGTACAATGAGCAGTTCTTC. This chain joins TRBV27 and TRBJ2-1; 12 bases agree with TRBD2. Germline V gene lookup returns CDR1 MNHEY and CDR2 SMNVEV (reference sequence). The V gene end was trimmed by 3 bases and the J gene end by 4 bases; junction bases not matched to a gene: 7. CDR3 length equals 17 residues.

This sequence joins TRBV18 and TRBJ2-5; a possible D gene is TRBD1 (7 bases). Gene TRBJ2-7 matches the end of the DNA better, so the J call may be wrong. The CDR3 runs to 16 residues. Germline V gene sequence: CDR1 KGHSH, CDR2 LQKENI. Written as DNA, the CDR3 is TGTGCCAGCTCACCACCAACAGGGGTCGGACTACGCGAGCAGTACTTC. Translating it yields CASSPPTGVGLREQYF.

This rearrangement joins TRBV28 to TRBJ1-5; D uncertain. Per germline, CDR1 MDHEN and CDR2 SYDVKM. The CDR3 is 12 residues long. V dropped 5 bases and J dropped 3 bases, with 5 bases sitting between them. In DNA form, the CDR3 reads TGTGCCAGCAGTCCCCTCAATCAGCCCCAGCATTTT. Translating it yields CASSPLNQPQHF.

The chain couples TRBV7-2 to TRBJ1-2, with 11 positions matching TRBD1. The CDR3 totals 15 residues. V shed 4 bases, J shed 6 bases, and the junction held 7 bases outside the gene matches. Germline V lookup: CDR1 SGHTA, CDR2 FQGNSA. The CDR3 coding sequence is TGTGCCAGCAGCTCCCGCCGGACAGGGGGCGATGGCTACACCTTC. Encoded protein: CASSSRRTGGDGYTF. Combining the CDR3 with reference TRBV7-2 and TRBJ1-2 gives the whole variable domain GAGVSQSPSNKVTEKGKDVELRCDPISGHTALYWYRQSLGQGLEFLIYFQGNSAPDKSGLPSDRFSAERTGGSVSTLTIQRTQQEDSAVYLCASSSRRTGGDGYTFGSGTRLTVV.

Points on this clone: Compared with germline, one end of the junction differs, possibly owing to a read error. The V call is TRBV5-8, the J call TRBJ1-2; no clear D. The CDR3 covers 9 residues. Germline-derived CDR1 and CDR2 are SGHTS and YDEGEE. CDR3 loop: CASSLPGAF. CDR3 DNA sequence: TGTGCCAGCAGCTTACCAGGCGCCTTC.

The J gene is TRBJ1-4, the V gene TRBV2, with a weak D call TRBD1 (5 bases). Trimming left V 6 bases short and J 14 bases short, with 16 bases between. CDR1 is SNHLY and CDR2 is FYNNEI in the germline V gene. This CDR3 is built from 12 residues. The CDR3 coding sequence is TGTGCCAGCAGAGCTCAGACAGAGCGTCTGTTTTTT. Translation: CASRAQTERLFF. Full variable domain (remainder filled in from reference TRBV2 and TRBJ1-4): EPEVTQTPSHQVTQMGQEVILRCVPISNHLYFYWYRQILGQKVEFLVSFYNNEISEKSEIFDDQFSVERPDGSNFTLKIRSTKLEDSAMYFCASRAQTERLFFGSGTQLSVL.

The chain recombines TRBV7-9 with TRBJ2-7, with 8 bases aligning to TRBD1. V was pared by 5 bases and J by 5 bases, with 11 bases of the junction left unmatched. The CDR3 is 15 residues long. CDR1 and CDR2 from the germline V gene are SEHNR and FQNEAQ (reference sequence). The CDR3 nucleotides read TGTGCCAGCAGCCTACCAGGACAGGGTGTCAACGAGCAGTACTTC. Amino acid sequence: CASSLPGQGVNEQYF.

The genes are TRBV6-6 and TRBJ1-1, with TRBD1 identical over 7 bases. The V and J ends lost 7 bases and 1 base, in that order; junction bases with no gene match: 9. CDR1 is MNHNY and CDR2 is SVGAGI in the germline V gene (reference sequence). This CDR3 is 15 amino acids long. The CDR3 here is CASTPPGTANTEAFF. The DNA of the CDR3 is TGTGCCAGCACCCCTCCCGGGACAGCGAACACTGAAGCTTTCTTT.

The chain joins TRBV25-1 to TRBJ1-4; D is perhaps TRBD1 (6 bases). The germline V gene has CDR1 MGHDK and CDR2 SYGVNS. The CDR3 consists of 16 residues. The germline V and J ends were trimmed by 4 bases and 0 bases, with 12 bases remaining between them. CDR3 in amino acids: CASSAPTGSTNEKLFF. The CDR3 region has the DNA TGTGCCAGCAGTGCCCCAACAGGGTCAACTAATGAAAAACTGTTTTTT.

The count of this clone is one. This chain joins TRBV7-6 and TRBJ2-5; D unclear. V lost 3 bases to trimming and J lost 5 bases, with 10 bases between them. From germline, CDR1 is SGHVS and CDR2 FNYEAQ. The CDR3 spans 13 residues. CDR3 amino acids: CASSFQVQETQYF. The CDR3 bases are TGTGCCAGCAGCTTCCAGGTCCAGGAGACCCAGTACTTC.

V is TRBV28 and J is TRBJ2-2; D not resolved. Trimming pared 5 bases from V and 1 base from J, leaving 5 bases between. Germline values: CDR1 MDHEN, CDR2 SYDVKM. The CDR3 sequence is 13 residues long. CDR3 loop: CASSQQNTGELFF. CDR3 sequence (DNA): TGTGCCAGCAGTCAACAGAACACCGGGGAGCTGTTTTTT.

The V gene is TRBV9, the J gene TRBJ2-7; 8 bases agree with TRBD1. With 0 bases clipped from V and 3 bases from J, the junction kept 11 bases outside the gene matches. This CDR3 contains 17 residues. Germline V gene data show CDR1 as SGDLS and CDR2 as YYNGEE. CDR3 bases: TGTGCCAGCAGCGTAGGTCTCGGGACAGGAACCCTCTACGAGCAGTACTTC. Protein sequence: CASSVGLGTGTLYEQYF.

The table lists this clone with a count of one. The genes are TRBV2 and TRBJ2-1, with 15 bases lining up with TRBD2. The CDR3 loop spans 21 amino acids. V trimming: 5 bases; J trimming: 0 bases; junction bases outside the gene matches: 14. Germline lookup yields CDR1 SNHLY and CDR2 FYNNEI. The CDR3 region is CASSTNRGGLAGGSSYNEQFF. The CDR3 nucleotides are TGTGCCAGCAGTACAAACCGAGGGGGACTAGCGGGGGGCAGCTCCTACAATGAGCAGTTCTTC. Full variable domain (rest looked up from reference TRBV2 and TRBJ2-1): EPEVTQTPSHQVTQMGQEVILRCVPISNHLYFYWYRQILGQKVEFLVSFYNNEISEKSEIFDDQFSVERPDGSNFTLKIRSTKLEDSAMYFCASSTNRGGLAGGSSYNEQFFGPGTRLTVL.

The rearrangement uses TRBV7-9 and TRBJ2-5; D perhaps matches TRBD2 (5 bases). CDR3 length: 12 residues. Trimming stripped 3 bases from V and 4 bases from J, with 6 bases between. CDR1 is SEHNR, CDR2 FQNEAQ, per germline (reference sequence). The CDR3 DNA follows: TGTGCCAGCAGCTTCGAGGGAGAGACCCAGTACTTC. It encodes CASSFEGETQYF.

This clone has a handful of counts. The V gene is TRBV30, the J gene TRBJ2-7; 9 nucleotides agree with TRBD2. Per the germline V gene, CDR1 is GTSNPN and CDR2 is SVGIG (reference sequence). The CDR3 is 13 residues long. The trim removed 8 bases at V and 5 bases at J, leaving 10 bases unmatched. The CDR3 loop reads CAGNSGRGDEQYF. CDR3 in DNA: TGTGCCGGTAATAGCGGGAGAGGCGACGAGCAGTACTTC.